The next 22 T cell receptor beta chains were all read from a single sample in a study of blood T cell repertoires in COVID-19. Sequenced by immunoSEQ multiplex PCR; TCRdb stores in-frame clones only, minus some. This sample has more than 250,000 clones, with 89% found just once. Material for sequencing was peripheral blood. The receptors were gathered from a man between 18 and 29 years old who had recovered from COVID-19.

The chain recombines TRBV9 with TRBJ2-7; TRBD1 matches at 8 bases. Germline assignment: CDR1 SGDLS and CDR2 YYNGEE. The CDR3 is 17 amino acids. The V and J ends lost 3 bases and 2 bases, in that order; junction bases with no gene match: 13. The DNA of the CDR3 is TGTGCCAGCAGCGACAGCTGGGACAGGACCCCTCCCTACGAGCAGTACTTC. Encoded protein: CASSDSWDRTPPYEQYF.

The gene calls are TRBV7-3 and TRBJ2-1; possible D gene TRBD2, 6 bases. The CDR3 runs 17 residues. V lost 0 bases to trimming and J lost 0 bases, with 12 bases between them. Per the germline V gene, CDR1 is SGHTA and CDR2 is FQGTGA. The CDR3 bases are TGTGCCAGCAGCTTAACTAGCGGTCTTAGCTCCTACAATGAGCAGTTCTTC. Its protein product is CASSLTSGLSSYNEQFF.

The chain links TRBV7-8 to TRBJ2-3; D call uncertain. Germline CDR1 is SGHVS and CDR2 is FQNEAQ. This CDR3 region has 14 residues. V lost 2 bases and J 2 bases, leaving 8 bases between the germline ends. CDR3 nucleotides: TGTGCCAGCAGCTTATTGGGCGCCACAGATACGCAGTATTTT. It yields the protein CASSLLGATDTQYF.

The chain uses TRBV27 and TRBJ2-1; TRBD2 matches at 7 bases. The V gene's germline CDR1 is MNHEY and CDR2 SMNVEV (reference sequence). This CDR3 contains 15 residues. The V segment lost 2 bases and the J segment 6 bases; nucleotides outside the gene matches: 7. CDR3 sequence: CASSLSGGVGNEQFF. The CDR3 coding sequence is TGTGCCAGCAGTTTAAGTGGGGGGGTAGGCAATGAGCAGTTCTTC.

The chain employs TRBV5-1 and TRBJ2-2; TRBD1 matches at 8 bases. Trimming at V came to 4 bases and at J to 3 bases, leaving 11 bases not matched to a gene. This CDR3 region has 17 residues. Germline lookup yields CDR1 SGHRS and CDR2 YFSETQ. CDR3 nucleotide sequence: TGCGCCAGCAGCCAGAAGGCGACAGGGGTGGACACCGGGGAGCTGTTTTTT. Its translation: CASSQKATGVDTGELFF. The variable domain in full, with the rest retrieved from reference TRBV5-1 and TRBJ2-2, is KAGVTQTPRYLIKTRGQQVTLSCSPISGHRSVSWYQQTPGQGLQFLFEYFSETQRNKGNFPGRFSGRQFSNSRSEMNVSTLELGDSALYLCASSQKATGVDTGELFFGEGSRLTVL.

This clone was observed once. The V gene is TRBV19, the J gene TRBJ2-2, with D perhaps TRBD1 (7 bases). Per the germline V gene, CDR1 is LNHDA and CDR2 is SQIVND (reference sequence). This CDR3 comprises 17 residues. V lost 3 bases and J lost 2, with 16 bases in between. The CDR3: CASSIGAGTANTGELFF. The CDR3 DNA sequence: TGTGCCAGTAGTATTGGGGCGGGGACAGCTAACACCGGGGAGCTGTTTTTT.

This chain joins TRBV5-1 and TRBJ2-5; 9 nucleotides match TRBD2. Germline V gene lookup returns CDR1 SGHRS and CDR2 YFSETQ. V shed 0 bases, J shed 2 bases, and the junction held 2 bases outside the gene matches. This CDR3 spans 15 amino acids. CDR3 protein: CASSLALAGQETQYF. Written as DNA, the CDR3 is TGCGCCAGCAGCTTGGCCCTAGCGGGGCAAGAGACCCAGTACTTC.

This clone was seen just once. The CDR3 DNA reads as TGTGCCAGCAGCGGTCCGGGACTAGCGGGAGATGACACCGGGGAGCTGTTTTTT. Its protein is CASSGPGLAGDDTGELFF. The chain carries TRBV7-3 and TRBJ2-2, with 14 bases aligning to TRBD2. The J segment lost 3 bases and the V segment lost 5 bases, leaving 8 bases of the junction unmatched. The CDR3 is 18 residues long. Germline-derived CDR1 and CDR2 are SGHTA and FQGTGA. Full variable domain (missing parts from reference TRBV7-3 and TRBJ2-2): GAGVSQTPSNKVTEKGKYVELRCDPISGHTALYWYRQSLGQGPEFLIYFQGTGAADDSGLPNDRFFAVRPEGSVSTLKIQRTERGDSAVYLCASSGPGLAGDDTGELFFGEGSRLTVL.

The rearrangement joins TRBV2 to TRBJ1-5; tentative D call: TRBD1 (5 bases). Germline CDR1 SNHLY, CDR2 FYNNEI. Trimming left V 4 bases short and J 7 bases short, with 17 bases between. The CDR3 covers 15 residues. The CDR3 nucleotides read TGTGCCAGCAGTGGCCCGACGGGGGTCGGGCAGCCCCAGCATTTT. This translates into CASSGPTGVGQPQHF.

This chain uses TRBV2 with TRBJ2-7; D is undetermined. Per germline, CDR1 SNHLY and CDR2 FYNNEI. This CDR3 has 12 residues. The V end was cut by 7 bases, the J end by 0 bases, with 7 bases between. CDR3 nucleotide sequence: TGTGCCAGCAAGCCACTCTCCTACGAGCAGTACTTC. This encodes CASKPLSYEQYF. Full variable domain (outside the CDR3, taken from reference TRBV2 and TRBJ2-7): EPEVTQTPSHQVTQMGQEVILRCVPISNHLYFYWYRQILGQKVEFLVSFYNNEISEKSEIFDDQFSVERPDGSNFTLKIRSTKLEDSAMYFCASKPLSYEQYFGPGTRLTVT.

V and J are TRBV2 and TRBJ2-7, with a possible D match to TRBD1 (6 bases). The germline V gene encodes CDR1 SNHLY and CDR2 FYNNEI. The CDR3 is 14 amino acids. V lost 7 bases and J 1 base, leaving 14 bases between the germline ends. As DNA, the CDR3 is TGTGCCAGCACGGGTCGGGACAAGTCCTACGAGCAGTACTTC. It yields the protein CASTGRDKSYEQYF.

This clone came up a few times. The J gene is TRBJ1-5, the V gene TRBV18; D not resolved. Trimming removed 2 bases at V and 7 bases at J, with 18 bases between. The CDR3 loop spans 16 amino acids. Per germline, CDR1 KGHSH and CDR2 LQKENI. The CDR3 DNA follows: TGTGCCAGCTCACCATTCGATGGTAGAGGCATCCAGCCCCAGCATTTT. It yields the protein CASSPFDGRGIQPQHF.

The chain has TRBV11-2 and TRBJ2-7, with 10 positions matching TRBD1. CDR1 SGHAT and CDR2 FQNNGV come from the germline V gene. With V trimmed by 3 bases and J by 6 bases, 8 bases remained unmatched. The CDR3 runs to 15 residues. CDR3 in DNA: TGTGCCAGCAGCTTCGGGGGACAGGGGCGTCGCGAGCAGTACTTC. Residues: CASSFGGQGRREQYF.

CDR3 DNA: TGTGCCAGCAGCAACCAAGGGACTAGCGGACACTACGAGCAGTACTTC. Translated: CASSNQGTSGHYEQYF. This chain connects TRBV21-1 to TRBJ2-7; the D call of TRBD2 is as the table states it, not checked on the DNA. TRBV21-1 counts as a pseudogene. The CDR3 has 16 amino acids.

The rearrangement joins TRBV2 to TRBJ1-2; no reliable D call. The V gene's germline CDR1 is SNHLY and CDR2 FYNNEI. The V and J ends lost 6 bases and 6 bases respectively, with 14 bases between them. The CDR3 length is 13 residues. DNA for the CDR3: TGTGCCAGCAGAGGAGGGAACACCGATGGCTACACCTTC. Protein sequence: CASRGGNTDGYTF.

The chain carries TRBV20-1 and TRBJ2-5; D possibly corresponds to TRBD1 (5 bases). This CDR3 is built from 12 residues. The germline CDR1 and CDR2 sequences are DFQATT and SNEGSKA (reference sequence). V lost 3 bases and J lost 2, with 7 bases in between. DNA of the CDR3: TGCAGTGCTAGTAGACAGCAAGAGACCCAGTACTTC. Protein product: CSASRQQETQYF.

The genes are TRBV6-1 and TRBJ1-5; TRBD1 matches at 7 bases. From germline, CDR1 is MNHNS and CDR2 SASEGT. Trimming removed 0 bases from V and 3 bases from J; junction bases left unmatched: 2. This CDR3 spans 15 amino acids. The CDR3 coding sequence is TGTGCCAGCAGTGAAGCAGGACAGGTCAATCAGCCCCAGCATTTT. The encoded protein is CASSEAGQVNQPQHF.

The CDR3 DNA reads as TGTGCCAGCAGCTTAGCGGGGGGCCGGGACAGGGTCTACAATGAGCAGTTCTTC. Encoded protein: CASSLAGGRDRVYNEQFF. The gene calls are TRBV11-1 and TRBJ2-1; 9 bases align to TRBD1. Germline-derived CDR1 and CDR2 are SGHAT and FQDESV (reference sequence). The CDR3 length is 18 residues. The ends lost 0 bases at V and 3 bases at J; junction bases unmatched: 9. The full variable domain, in which reference TRBV11-1 and TRBJ2-1 provide the parts outside the CDR3, is EAEVAQSPRYKITEKSQAVAFWCDPISGHATLYWYRQILGQGPELLVQFQDESVVDDSQLPKDRFSAERLKGVDSTLKIQPAELGDSAMYLCASSLAGGRDRVYNEQFFGPGTRLTVL.

The chain joins TRBV19 to TRBJ1-2, with D hard to call. The CDR3 contains 10 residues. Germline CDR1 reads LNHDA; CDR2 reads SQIVND (reference sequence). V was trimmed by 10 bases and J by 5 bases, leaving 8 bases between them. The chain's CDR3 is CATGTYGYTF. As DNA, the CDR3 is TGTGCCACGGGAACTTATGGCTACACCTTC.

This clone was seen a few times. The V and J genes are TRBV18 and TRBJ2-7; TRBD2 matches 9 bases. The J segment lost 7 bases and the V segment lost 6 bases, leaving 7 bases of the junction unmatched. The CDR3 contains 13 residues. From germline, CDR1 is KGHSH and CDR2 LQKENI. DNA for the CDR3: TGTGCCAGCTCCCCAGTAGCGGGAGAAGAGCAGTACTTC. Protein: CASSPVAGEEQYF.

The V and J genes are TRBV6-5 and TRBJ2-3, with TRBD1 matching over 7 bases. The CDR3 is 12 residues long. V shed 8 bases and J 6 bases; nucleotides not matched to a gene: 5. Germline-derived CDR1 and CDR2 are MNHEY and SVGAGI. The CDR3 DNA follows: TGTGCCAGCCAAACAGGGGCGGATACGCAGTATTTT. The encoded protein is CASQTGADTQYF.

The count of this clone is one. This chain uses TRBV5-1 with TRBJ2-3, with D perhaps matching TRBD2 (5 bases). The CDR3 totals 15 residues. Trimming stripped 4 bases from V and 3 bases from J, with 15 bases between. Germline lookup yields CDR1 SGHRS and CDR2 YFSETQ. CDR3 amino acids: CASSPLKGETDTQYF. CDR3 nucleotides: TGCGCCAGCAGCCCGTTAAAGGGAGAGACAGATACGCAGTATTTT. The full variable domain, with the rest looked up from reference TRBV5-1 and TRBJ2-3, is KAGVTQTPRYLIKTRGQQVTLSCSPISGHRSVSWYQQTPGQGLQFLFEYFSETQRNKGNFPGRFSGRQFSNSRSEMNVSTLELGDSALYLCASSPLKGETDTQYFGPGTRLTVL.